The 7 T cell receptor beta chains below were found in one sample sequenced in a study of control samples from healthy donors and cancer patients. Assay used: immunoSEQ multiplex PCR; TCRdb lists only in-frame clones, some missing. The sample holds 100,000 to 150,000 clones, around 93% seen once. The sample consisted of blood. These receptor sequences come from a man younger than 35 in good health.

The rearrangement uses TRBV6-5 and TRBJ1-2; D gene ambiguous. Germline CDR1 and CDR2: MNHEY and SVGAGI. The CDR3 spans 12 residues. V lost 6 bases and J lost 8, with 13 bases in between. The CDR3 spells CASSPRSGGYTF. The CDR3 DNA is TGTGCCAGCAGCCCCCGCAGCGGAGGCTACACCTTC.

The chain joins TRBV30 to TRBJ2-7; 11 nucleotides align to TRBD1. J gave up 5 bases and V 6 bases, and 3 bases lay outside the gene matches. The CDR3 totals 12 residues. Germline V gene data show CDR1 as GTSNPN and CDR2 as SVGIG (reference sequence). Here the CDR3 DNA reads TGTGCCTGTAGGACAGGGGGCCACGAGCAGTACTTC. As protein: CACRTGGHEQYF.

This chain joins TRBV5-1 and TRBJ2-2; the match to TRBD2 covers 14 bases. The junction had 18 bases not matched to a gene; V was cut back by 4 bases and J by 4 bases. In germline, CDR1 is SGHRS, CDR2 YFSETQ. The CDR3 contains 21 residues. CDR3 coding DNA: TGCGCCAGCAGCCTACTATACGTCGGGACTAGCGGGGGCCAGGGCACCGGGGAGCTGTTTTTT. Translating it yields CASSLLYVGTSGGQGTGELFF.

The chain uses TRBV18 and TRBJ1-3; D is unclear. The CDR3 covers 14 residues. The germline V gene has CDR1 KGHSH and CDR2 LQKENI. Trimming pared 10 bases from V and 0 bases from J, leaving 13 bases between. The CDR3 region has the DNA TGTGCCACCCTACCCTGGAGCTCTGGAAACACCATATATTTT. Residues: CATLPWSSGNTIYF. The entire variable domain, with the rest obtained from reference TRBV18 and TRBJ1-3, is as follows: NAGVMQNPRHLVRRRGQEARLRCSPMKGHSHVYWYRQLPEEGLKFMVYLQKENIIDESGMPKERFSAEFPKEGPSILRIQQVVRGDSAAYFCATLPWSSGNTIYFGEGSWLTVV.

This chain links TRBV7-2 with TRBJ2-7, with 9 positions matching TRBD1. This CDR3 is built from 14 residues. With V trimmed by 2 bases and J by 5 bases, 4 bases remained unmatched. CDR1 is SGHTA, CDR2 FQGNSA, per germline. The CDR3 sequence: CASSLRTGEDEQYF. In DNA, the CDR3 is TGTGCCAGCAGCTTAAGGACAGGGGAGGACGAGCAGTACTTC.

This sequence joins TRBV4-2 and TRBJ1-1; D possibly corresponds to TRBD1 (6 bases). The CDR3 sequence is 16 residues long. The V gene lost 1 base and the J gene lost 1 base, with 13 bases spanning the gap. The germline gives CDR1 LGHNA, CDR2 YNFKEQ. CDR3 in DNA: TGTGCCAGCAGCCAAGCGGCCCAGGGGCGGAACACTGAAGCTTTCTTT. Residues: CASSQAAQGRNTEAFF.

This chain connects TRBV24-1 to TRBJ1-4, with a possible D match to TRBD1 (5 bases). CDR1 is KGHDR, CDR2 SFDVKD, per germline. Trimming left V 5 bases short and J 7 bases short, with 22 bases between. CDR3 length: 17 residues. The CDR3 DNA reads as TGTGCCACCAGTGGCCCTCCCGGGACTCCGGAGGGTGAAAAACTGTTTTTT. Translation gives CATSGPPGTPEGEKLFF.